This passage covers 10 T cell receptor beta chains from one sample sequenced in a study of blood T cell repertoires in COVID-19. Some clones are missing from TCRdb's copy, which holds only in-frame ones; the method was immunoSEQ multiplex PCR. Here the sample spans roughly 250,000 clones, 81% being singletons. The sequenced sample consisted of peripheral blood. The origin of the receptors is a woman aged 60-70 years with active or convalescent COVID-19.

The J gene is TRBJ1-2, the V gene TRBV5-3; 10 positions match TRBD1. TRBV5-3 is treated as an ORF (open reading frame) with a function not yet certain. After removal of 3 bases from V and 0 bases from J, the junction contained 8 bases not matched to a gene. The CDR3 consists of 17 residues. This chain's CDR3 is CARSSRDRGESNYGYTF. The CDR3, as DNA: TGTGCCAGAAGCTCCCGGGACAGGGGTGAATCTAACTATGGCTACACCTTC.

The chain carries TRBV2 and TRBJ1-5, with TRBD1 identical over 8 bases. Trimming at V came to 4 bases and at J to 6 bases, leaving 8 bases not matched to a gene. The CDR3 is made up of 15 amino acids. CDR1 and CDR2 (germline): SNHLY, FYNNEI. For the CDR3, the DNA is TGTGCCAGCAGTGGGGCGCTACAGGGGGGTCAGCCCCAGCATTTT. Protein: CASSGALQGGQPQHF.

The chain employs TRBV27 and TRBJ1-3; TRBD1 might be the D (5 bases). Trimming took off 3 bases at V and 0 bases at J, with 6 bases between the two ends. CDR3 length equals 14 residues. Germline CDR1 is MNHEY and CDR2 is SMNVEV (reference sequence). CDR3 sequence: CASSFDSSGNTIYF. CDR3 bases: TGTGCCAGCAGTTTTGACAGCTCTGGAAACACCATATATTTT.

This rearrangement joins TRBV30 to TRBJ1-2; D not certain. Trimming removed 2 bases at V and 7 bases at J, with 11 bases between. The CDR3 runs to 12 residues. Germline assignment: CDR1 GTSNPN and CDR2 SVGIG (reference sequence). CDR3 nucleotides: TGTGCCTGGAGTTTCTCGGGATCTGGCTACACCTTC. Its translation is CAWSFSGSGYTF.

The chain employs TRBV6-6 and TRBJ1-2, with 8 nucleotides matching TRBD1. CDR1 is MNHNY, CDR2 SVGAGI, per germline (reference sequence). This CDR3 has 13 amino acids. V shed 6 bases and J 2 bases; nucleotides not matched to a gene: 2. This CDR3 is CASRTGANYGYTF. CDR3 in DNA: TGTGCCAGCAGGACAGGGGCCAACTATGGCTACACCTTC.

On this clone: At one of its ends the junction is not consistent with the germline gene, which may arise from a read error. The rearrangement uses TRBV7-9 and TRBJ1-1; TRBD1 might be the D (5 bases). CDR1 is SEHNR and CDR2 is FQNEAQ in the germline V gene (reference sequence). The CDR3 has 16 amino acids. In DNA, the CDR3 is TGTGCCAGCAGTTTAGGCGGACGAGGAGGGGACACTGAAGCTTTCTTT. This encodes CASSLGGRGGDTEAFF.

The J gene is TRBJ2-1, the V gene TRBV9; TRBD1 matches 7 bases. V gave up 0 bases and J gave up 3 bases; unmatched junction bases: 3. This CDR3 is built from 15 residues. The V gene's germline CDR1 is SGDLS and CDR2 YYNGEE. The CDR3 region has the DNA TGTGCCAGCAGCGTAGAGGGACAGATCTACAATGAGCAGTTCTTC. Its translation: CASSVEGQIYNEQFF.

The V gene is TRBV20-1, the J gene TRBJ1-6, with a possible D match to TRBD1 (5 bases). The CDR3 runs to 11 residues. The germline V gene has CDR1 DFQATT and CDR2 SNEGSKA (reference sequence). The CDR3 loop is CGGRGEIALHF. The CDR3 bases are TGCGGTGGACGGGGGGAGATTGCCCTCCACTTT.

The V and J genes are TRBV7-9 and TRBJ2-7; tentative D call: TRBD2 (5 bases). This CDR3 is built from 15 residues. V was trimmed by 2 bases and J by 3 bases, leaving 14 bases between them. Germline lookup yields CDR1 SEHNR and CDR2 FQNEAQ (reference sequence). The CDR3 region has the DNA TGTGCCAGCAGCTTATCAGAAAACGGGGACTACGAGCAGTACTTC. Residues: CASSLSENGDYEQYF.

The chain is built from TRBV6-5 and TRBJ1-4; D is unclear. Germline CDR1 and CDR2: MNHEY and SVGAGI. Trimming removed 6 bases from V and 0 bases from J, with 8 bases in between. This CDR3 has 14 residues. CDR3: CASRARATNEKLFF. CDR3 coding DNA: TGTGCCAGCAGGGCTCGGGCAACTAATGAAAAACTGTTTTTT.